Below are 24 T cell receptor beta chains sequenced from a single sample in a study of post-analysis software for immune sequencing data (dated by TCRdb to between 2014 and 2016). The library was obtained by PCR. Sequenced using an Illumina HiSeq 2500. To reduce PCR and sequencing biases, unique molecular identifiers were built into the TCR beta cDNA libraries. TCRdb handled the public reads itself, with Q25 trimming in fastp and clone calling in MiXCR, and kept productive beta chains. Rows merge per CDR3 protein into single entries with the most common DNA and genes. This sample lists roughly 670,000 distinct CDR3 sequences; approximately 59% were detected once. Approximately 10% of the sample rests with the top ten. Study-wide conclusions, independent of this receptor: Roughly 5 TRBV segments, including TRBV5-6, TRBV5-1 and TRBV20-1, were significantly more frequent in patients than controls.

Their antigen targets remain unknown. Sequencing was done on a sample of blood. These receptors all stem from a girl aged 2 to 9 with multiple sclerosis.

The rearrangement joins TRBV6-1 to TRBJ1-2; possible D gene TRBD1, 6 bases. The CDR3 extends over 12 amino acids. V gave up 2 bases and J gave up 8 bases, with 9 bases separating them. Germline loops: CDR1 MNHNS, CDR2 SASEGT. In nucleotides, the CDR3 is TGTGCCAGCAGTGAAAACGGGGGCGGCTACACCTTC. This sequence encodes CASSENGGGYTF.

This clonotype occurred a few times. Here the CDR3 DNA reads TGTGCCACACTCGGAGGACACACCTCTGATGGCTACACCTTC. The encoded protein is CATLGGHTSDGYTF. V usage is TRBV6-5 and J usage is TRBJ1-2, with D perhaps TRBD1 (5 bases). V was pared by 10 bases and J by 6 bases, with 21 bases between. The CDR3 has 14 amino acids. Per the germline V gene, CDR1 is MNHEY and CDR2 is SVGAGI.

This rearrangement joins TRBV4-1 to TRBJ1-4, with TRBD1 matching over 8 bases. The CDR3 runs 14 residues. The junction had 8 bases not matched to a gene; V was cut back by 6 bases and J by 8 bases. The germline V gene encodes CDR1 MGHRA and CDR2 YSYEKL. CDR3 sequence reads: CASRTAGGNEKLFF. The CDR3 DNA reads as TGCGCCAGCAGAACCGCAGGGGGCAACGAAAAACTGTTTTTT.

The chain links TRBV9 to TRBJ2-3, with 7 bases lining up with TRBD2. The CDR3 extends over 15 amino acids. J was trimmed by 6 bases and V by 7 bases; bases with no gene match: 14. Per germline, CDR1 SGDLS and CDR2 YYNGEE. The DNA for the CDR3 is TGTGCCAGCGGCGGTGGCGGGGGAGCACGGGATACGCAGTATTTT. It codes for CASGGGGGARDTQYF.

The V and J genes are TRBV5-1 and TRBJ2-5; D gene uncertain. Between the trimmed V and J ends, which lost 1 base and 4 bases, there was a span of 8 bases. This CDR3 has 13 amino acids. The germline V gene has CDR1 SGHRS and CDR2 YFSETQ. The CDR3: CASSLRPRETQYF. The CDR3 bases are TGCGCCAGCAGCTTGCGGCCCCGAGAGACCCAGTACTTC. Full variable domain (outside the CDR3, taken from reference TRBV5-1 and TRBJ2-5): KAGVTQTPRYLIKTRGQQVTLSCSPISGHRSVSWYQQTPGQGLQFLFEYFSETQRNKGNFPGRFSGRQFSNSRSEMNVSTLELGDSALYLCASSLRPRETQYFGPGTRLLVL.

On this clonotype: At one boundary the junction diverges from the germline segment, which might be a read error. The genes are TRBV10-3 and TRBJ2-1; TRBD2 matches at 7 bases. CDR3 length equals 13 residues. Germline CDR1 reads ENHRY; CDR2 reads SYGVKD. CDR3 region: CAISEQREGERFF. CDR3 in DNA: TGTGCCATCAGTGAGCAGAGGGAGGGTGAGCGGTTCTTC.

As DNA, the CDR3 is TGTGCCAGCTACCGGGAGGGCCACGAGCAGTACTTC. Protein: CASYREGHEQYF. The V call is TRBV5-6, the J call TRBJ2-5; TRBD2 matches at 8 bases. The DNA end is a closer match to TRBJ2-7, so the J assignment may be wrong. The V gene's germline CDR1 is SGHDT and CDR2 YYEEEE. This CDR3 is built from 12 residues.

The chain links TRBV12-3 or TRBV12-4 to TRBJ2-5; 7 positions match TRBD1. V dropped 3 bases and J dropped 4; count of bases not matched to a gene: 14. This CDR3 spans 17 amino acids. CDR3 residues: CASSLKVRGKVVETQYF. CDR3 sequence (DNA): TGTGCCAGCAGTTTGAAGGTCAGGGGGAAGGTAGTAGAGACCCAGTACTTC.

The CDR3 DNA follows: TGTGCCACCCGAGACAGGGTATTGGGCAATGAGCAGTTCTTC. Its translation is CATRDRVLGNEQFF. J is TRBJ2-1 and V is TRBV2; 7 positions agree with TRBD1. The CDR3 consists of 14 residues. CDR1 is SNHLY and CDR2 is FYNNEI in the germline V gene. The V segment lost 10 bases and the J segment 6 bases; nucleotides outside the gene matches: 12.

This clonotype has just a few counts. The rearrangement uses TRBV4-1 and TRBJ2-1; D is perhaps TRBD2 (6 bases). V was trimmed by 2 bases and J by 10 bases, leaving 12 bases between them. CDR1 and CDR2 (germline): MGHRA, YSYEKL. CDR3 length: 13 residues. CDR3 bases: TGCGCCAGCAGCCAACCATCTAGCGAAGAGCAGTTCTTC. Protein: CASSQPSSEEQFF.

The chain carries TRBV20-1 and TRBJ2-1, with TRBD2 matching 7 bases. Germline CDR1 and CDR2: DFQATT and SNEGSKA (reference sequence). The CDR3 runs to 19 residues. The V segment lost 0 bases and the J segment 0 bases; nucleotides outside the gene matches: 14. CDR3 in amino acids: CSARDRDSERGSSYNEQFF. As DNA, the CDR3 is TGCAGTGCTAGAGATAGAGACTCTGAGCGGGGTAGCTCCTACAATGAGCAGTTCTTC.

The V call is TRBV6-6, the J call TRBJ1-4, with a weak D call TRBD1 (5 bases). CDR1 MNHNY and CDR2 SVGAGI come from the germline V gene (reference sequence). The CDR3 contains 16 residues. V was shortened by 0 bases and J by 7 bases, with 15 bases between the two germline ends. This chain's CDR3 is CASSYSIGGAGEKLFF. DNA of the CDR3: TGTGCCAGCAGTTACTCGATCGGTGGGGCGGGTGAAAAACTGTTTTTT.

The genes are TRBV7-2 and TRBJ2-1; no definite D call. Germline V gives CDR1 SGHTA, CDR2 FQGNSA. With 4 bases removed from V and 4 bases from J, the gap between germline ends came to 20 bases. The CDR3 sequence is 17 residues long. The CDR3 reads CASSSPVSPRNYNEQFF. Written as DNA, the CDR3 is TGTGCCAGCAGCTCCCCCGTTAGCCCGCGGAATTACAATGAGCAGTTCTTC.

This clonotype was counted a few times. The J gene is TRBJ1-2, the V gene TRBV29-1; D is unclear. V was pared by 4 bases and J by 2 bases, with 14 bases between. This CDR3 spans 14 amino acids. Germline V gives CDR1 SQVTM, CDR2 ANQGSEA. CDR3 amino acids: CSVVGGGGNYGYTF. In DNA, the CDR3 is TGCAGCGTTGTGGGCGGCGGAGGGAACTATGGCTACACCTTC.

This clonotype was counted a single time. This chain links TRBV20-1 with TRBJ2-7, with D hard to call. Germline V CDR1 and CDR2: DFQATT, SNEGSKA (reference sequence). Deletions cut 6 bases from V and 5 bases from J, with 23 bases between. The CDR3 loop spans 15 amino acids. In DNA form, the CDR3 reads TGCAGTGCCAGGTCAGACGTGCGCAGTGGAAACGAGCAGTACTTC. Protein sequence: CSARSDVRSGNEQYF.

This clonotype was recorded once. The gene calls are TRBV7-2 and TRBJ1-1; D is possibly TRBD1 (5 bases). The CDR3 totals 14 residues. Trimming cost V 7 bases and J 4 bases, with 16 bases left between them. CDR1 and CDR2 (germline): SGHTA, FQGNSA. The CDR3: CASNIRGGGTEAFF. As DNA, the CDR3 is TGTGCCAGCAACATACGGGGGGGTGGCACTGAAGCTTTCTTT.

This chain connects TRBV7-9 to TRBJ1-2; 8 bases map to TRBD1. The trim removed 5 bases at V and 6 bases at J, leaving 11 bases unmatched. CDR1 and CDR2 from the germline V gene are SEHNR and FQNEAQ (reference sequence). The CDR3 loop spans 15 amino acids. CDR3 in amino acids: CASSPTTDRVHGYTF. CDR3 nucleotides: TGTGCCAGCAGCCCGACAACGGACAGGGTCCATGGCTACACCTTC.

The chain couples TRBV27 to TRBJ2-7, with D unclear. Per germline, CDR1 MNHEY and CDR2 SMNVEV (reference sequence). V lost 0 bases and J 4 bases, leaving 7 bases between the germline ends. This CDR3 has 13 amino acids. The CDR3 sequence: CASSLSTEYEQYF. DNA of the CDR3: TGTGCCAGCAGTTTATCCACAGAGTACGAGCAGTACTTC.

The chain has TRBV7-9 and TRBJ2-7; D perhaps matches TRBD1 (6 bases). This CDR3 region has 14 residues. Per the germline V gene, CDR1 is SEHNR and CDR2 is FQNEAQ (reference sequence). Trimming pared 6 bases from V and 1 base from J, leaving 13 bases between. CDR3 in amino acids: CASRPSGQSYEQYF. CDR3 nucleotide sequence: TGTGCCAGCAGACCCTCCGGACAGTCCTACGAGCAGTACTTC.

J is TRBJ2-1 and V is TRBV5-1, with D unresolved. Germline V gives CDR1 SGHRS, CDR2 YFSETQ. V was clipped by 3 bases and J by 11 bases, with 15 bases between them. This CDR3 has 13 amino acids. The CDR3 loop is CASSSSPEEKQFF. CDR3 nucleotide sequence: TGCGCCAGCAGCTCCTCTCCCGAGGAGAAGCAGTTCTTC.

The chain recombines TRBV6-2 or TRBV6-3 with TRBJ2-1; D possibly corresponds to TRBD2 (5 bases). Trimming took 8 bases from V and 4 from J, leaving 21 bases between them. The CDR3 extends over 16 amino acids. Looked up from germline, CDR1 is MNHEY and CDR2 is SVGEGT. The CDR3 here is CASGYPDFLGYNEQFF. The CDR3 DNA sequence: TGTGCCAGCGGATACCCGGACTTCCTGGGGTACAATGAGCAGTTCTTC.

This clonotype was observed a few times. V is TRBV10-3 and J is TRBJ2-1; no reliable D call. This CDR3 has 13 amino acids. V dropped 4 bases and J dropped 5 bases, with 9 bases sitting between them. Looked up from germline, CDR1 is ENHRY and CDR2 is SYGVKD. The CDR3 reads CAISGRDDNEQFF. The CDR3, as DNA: TGTGCCATCAGTGGTAGGGATGACAATGAGCAGTTCTTC.

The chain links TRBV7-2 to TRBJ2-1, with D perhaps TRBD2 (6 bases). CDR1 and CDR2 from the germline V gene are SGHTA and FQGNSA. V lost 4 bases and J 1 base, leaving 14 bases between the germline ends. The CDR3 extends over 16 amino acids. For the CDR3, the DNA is TGTGCCAGCAGCTATAGGATGGGGGGTTCCTACAATGAGCAGTTCTTC. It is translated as CASSYRMGGSYNEQFF.

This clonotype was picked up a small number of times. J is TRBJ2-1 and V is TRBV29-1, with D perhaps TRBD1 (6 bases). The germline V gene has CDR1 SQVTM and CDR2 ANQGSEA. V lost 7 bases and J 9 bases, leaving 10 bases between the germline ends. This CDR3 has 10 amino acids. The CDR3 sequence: CSGQGIEQFF. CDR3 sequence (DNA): TGCAGCGGGCAGGGGATTGAGCAGTTCTTC.